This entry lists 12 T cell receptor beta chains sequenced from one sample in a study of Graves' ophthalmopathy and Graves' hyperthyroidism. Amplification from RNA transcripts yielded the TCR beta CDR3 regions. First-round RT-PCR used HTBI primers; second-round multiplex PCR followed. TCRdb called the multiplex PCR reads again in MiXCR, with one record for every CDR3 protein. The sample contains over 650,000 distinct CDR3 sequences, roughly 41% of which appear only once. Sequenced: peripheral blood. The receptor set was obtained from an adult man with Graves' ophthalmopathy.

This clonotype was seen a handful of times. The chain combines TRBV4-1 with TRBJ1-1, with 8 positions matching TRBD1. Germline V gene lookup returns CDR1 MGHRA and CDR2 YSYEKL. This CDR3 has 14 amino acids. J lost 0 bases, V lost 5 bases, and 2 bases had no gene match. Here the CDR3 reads CASSTTGVNTEAFF. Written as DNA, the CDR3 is TGCGCCAGCAGCACGACAGGGGTGAACACTGAAGCTTTCTTT.

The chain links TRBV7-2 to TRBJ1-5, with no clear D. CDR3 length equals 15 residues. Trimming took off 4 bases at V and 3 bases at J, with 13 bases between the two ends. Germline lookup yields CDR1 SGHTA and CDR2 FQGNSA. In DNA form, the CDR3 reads TGTGCCAGCAGCTATAGGGCTAACAACAATCAGCCCCAGCATTTT. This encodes CASSYRANNNQPQHF.

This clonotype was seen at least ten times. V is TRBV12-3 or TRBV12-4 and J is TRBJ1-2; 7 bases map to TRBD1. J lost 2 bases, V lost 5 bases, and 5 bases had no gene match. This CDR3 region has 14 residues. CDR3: CASSAGTENYGYTF. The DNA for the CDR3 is TGTGCCAGCAGTGCAGGGACAGAGAACTATGGCTACACCTTC.

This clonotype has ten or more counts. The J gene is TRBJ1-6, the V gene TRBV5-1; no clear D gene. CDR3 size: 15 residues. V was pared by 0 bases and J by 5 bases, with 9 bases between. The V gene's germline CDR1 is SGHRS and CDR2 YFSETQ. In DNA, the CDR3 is TGCGCCAGCAGCTTGGTCGGACTTGATAATTCACCCCTCCACTTT. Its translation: CASSLVGLDNSPLHF.

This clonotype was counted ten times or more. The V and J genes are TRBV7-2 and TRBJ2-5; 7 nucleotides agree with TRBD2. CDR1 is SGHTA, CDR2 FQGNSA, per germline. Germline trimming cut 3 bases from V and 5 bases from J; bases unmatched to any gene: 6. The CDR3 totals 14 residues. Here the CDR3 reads CASSFDWGGETQYF. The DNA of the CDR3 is TGTGCCAGCAGCTTTGATTGGGGGGGGGAGACCCAGTACTTC.

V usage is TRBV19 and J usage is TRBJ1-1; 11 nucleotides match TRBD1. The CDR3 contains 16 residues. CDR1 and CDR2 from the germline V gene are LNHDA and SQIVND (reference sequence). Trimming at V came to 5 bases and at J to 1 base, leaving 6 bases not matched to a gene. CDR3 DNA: TGTGCCAGTAGTTCACGGACAGGGGGCAGGAACACTGAAGCTTTCTTT. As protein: CASSSRTGGRNTEAFF.

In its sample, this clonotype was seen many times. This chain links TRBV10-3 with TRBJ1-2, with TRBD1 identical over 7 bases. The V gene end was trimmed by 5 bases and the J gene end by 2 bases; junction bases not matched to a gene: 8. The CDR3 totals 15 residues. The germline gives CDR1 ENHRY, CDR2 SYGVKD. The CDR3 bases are TGTGCCATCAGTTCCCAACAGGGGACCAACTATGGCTACACCTTC. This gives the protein CAISSQQGTNYGYTF.

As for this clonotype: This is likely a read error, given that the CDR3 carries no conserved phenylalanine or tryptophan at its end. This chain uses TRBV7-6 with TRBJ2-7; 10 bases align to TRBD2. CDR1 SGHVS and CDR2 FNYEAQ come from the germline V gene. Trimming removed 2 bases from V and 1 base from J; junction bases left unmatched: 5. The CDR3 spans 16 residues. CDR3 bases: TGTGCCAGCAGCTTAATGGGGACTAGCGCTTCCTACGAGCAGTACCTC. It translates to CASSLMGTSASYEQYL.

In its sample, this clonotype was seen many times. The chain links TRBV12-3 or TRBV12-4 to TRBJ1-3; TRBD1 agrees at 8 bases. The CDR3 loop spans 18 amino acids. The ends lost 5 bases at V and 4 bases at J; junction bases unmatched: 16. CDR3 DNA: TGTGCCAGCAGTCCCGAGGTGCTCACAGGGGGTAACGGAAACACCATATATTTT. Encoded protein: CASSPEVLTGGNGNTIYF.

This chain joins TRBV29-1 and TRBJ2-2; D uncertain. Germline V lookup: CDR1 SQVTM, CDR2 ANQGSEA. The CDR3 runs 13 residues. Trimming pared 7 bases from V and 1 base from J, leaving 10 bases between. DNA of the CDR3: TGCAGCGCCGGACGGCTGAACACCGGGGAGCTGTTTTTT. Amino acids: CSAGRLNTGELFF.

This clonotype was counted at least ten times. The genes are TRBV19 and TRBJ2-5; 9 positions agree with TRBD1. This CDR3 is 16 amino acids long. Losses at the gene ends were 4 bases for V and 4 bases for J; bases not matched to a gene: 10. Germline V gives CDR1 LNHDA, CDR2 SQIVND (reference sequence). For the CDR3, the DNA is TGTGCCAGTAGTAACGCCGGGACAGGGTATACAGAGACCCAGTACTTC. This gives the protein CASSNAGTGYTETQYF.

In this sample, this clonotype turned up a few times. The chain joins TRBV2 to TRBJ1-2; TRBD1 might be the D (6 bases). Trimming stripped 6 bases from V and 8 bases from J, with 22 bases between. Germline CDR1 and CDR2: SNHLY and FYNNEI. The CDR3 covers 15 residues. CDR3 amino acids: CASSQEGENVWGYTF. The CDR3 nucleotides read TGTGCCAGCAGCCAAGAGGGGGAAAACGTTTGGGGCTACACCTTC.